This TCR beta chain was recorded in a study of blood T cell repertoires in COVID-19. Method: immunoSEQ multiplex PCR; TCRdb's copy keeps in-frame clones and lacks some. The data contain around 300,000 clones, about 90% of them seen just once; the ten biggest clones take up roughly a tenth. Recovered status in Cohort 3 required two negative PCRs, clearance, or symptom resolution. The V gene's germline CDR1 is SEHNR and CDR2 FQNEAQ (reference sequence). The CDR3 is 13 residues long. The V segment lost 6 bases and the J segment 10 bases; nucleotides outside the gene matches: 5. J is TRBJ1-6 and V is TRBV7-9, with 8 bases fitting TRBD1. This clonotype originated in a woman in her twenties or thirties who had recovered from COVID-19. Sequences were obtained from PBMCs or T cells enriched from blood (not recorded which). CDR3 amino acids: CASSSQGASPLHF. The CDR3 region has the DNA TGTGCCAGCAGTTCTCAGGGGGCATCACCCCTCCACTTT.